This TCR beta chain was sequenced in a study of T-cell reconstitution after alpha-beta-depleted transplantation in children. The sample holds many counts of this clonotype. As it was prepared, the TCRbeta library received unique molecular identifiers. TCRdb used MiXCR to reprocess the PCR reads, holding one entry per CDR3 protein. The sample yields some 590,000 distinct CDR3 sequences, roughly a tenth seen once. This receptor was taken from a human donor who donated a stem cell graft to a child with acute myeloid leukemia. The sample consisted of PBMCs from the stem cell graft donor, taken from the stem cell graft.

CDR3 DNA sequence: TGTGCAAGTCGCTTGACAGGGAAAACTCACTCCTACAATGAGCAGTTCTTC. Encoded protein: CASRLTGKTHSYNEQFF. This chain uses TRBV12-2 with TRBJ2-1; the DNA was not used to check the table's D call, TRBD1. TRBV12-2 is marked as a pseudogene. The CDR3 covers 17 residues.